These 2 T cell receptor beta chains were all obtained from the same sample, sequenced in a study of CD8 T cells in Susac syndrome (dated by TCRdb to between 2018 and 2021). To prepare the library, the immunoSEQ multiplex PCR assay was applied. RNA was extracted using the RNeasy kit, and roughly 0.5 to 1 ug of the RNA was reverse transcribed with random hexamers. TCRdb took the public reads, trimmed them with fastp at Q25, ran MiXCR for clone calling and kept in-frame beta chains. Rows are combined by CDR3 protein, so each entry shows the most common genes and DNA. Counted in this sample were more than 150,000 distinct CDR3 sequences; roughly 96% of them appeared once. The top ten constitute 0.15% to 0.2% of the sample. Sequenced input: CD4+ T cells from PBMCs. These TCRs come from a human donor with Susac syndrome.

The gene calls are TRBV2 and TRBJ1-6; D is ambiguous. V was clipped by 3 bases and J by 0 bases, with 6 bases between them. Germline CDR1 SNHLY, CDR2 FYNNEI. The CDR3 sequence is 15 residues long. CDR3 loop: CASSDGSSYNSPLHF. DNA of the CDR3: TGTGCCAGCAGTGACGGAAGCTCCTATAATTCACCCCTCCACTTT.

The chain carries TRBV7-2 and TRBJ2-7, with D perhaps given as TRBD1 or TRBD2 (5 bases each). CDR1 and CDR2 (germline): SGHTA, FQGNSA. V was trimmed by 4 bases and J by 2 bases, leaving 12 bases between them. This CDR3 has 14 amino acids. The CDR3 loop is CASSSRDRAYEQYF. The DNA for the CDR3 is TGTGCCAGCAGCTCTCGGGACCGAGCCTACGAGCAGTACTTC.